This T cell receptor beta chain was captured in a study of blood T cell repertoires in COVID-19. Per the germline V gene, CDR1 is LGHDT and CDR2 is YNNKEL (reference sequence). V was cut by 2 bases and J by 2 bases, with 7 bases left in between. This CDR3 region has 14 residues. Clones were read by immunoSEQ multiplex PCR, and TCRdb kept only the in-frame ones, dropping some. The repertoire includes about 210,000 clones, 92% of them detected once, and 1.2% sits in the top ten. The sequence derives from a man under 40 with acute or convalescent COVID-19. The chain carries TRBV3-1 (or the pseudogene TRBV3-2) and TRBJ1-3; D unresolved. The sequenced material came from peripheral blood. This CDR3 is CASSQSGTGNTIYF. The CDR3 DNA is TGTGCCAGCAGCCAATCCGGGACTGGAAACACCATATATTTT.